The 6 T cell receptor beta chains presented below share a single source sample, sequenced in a study of CD8 T cells in ankylosing spondylitis (dated by TCRdb to the late 2010s). Library creation used 5' RACE. Instrument used: Illumina HiSeq 2500. The raw public reads went through TCRdb reprocessing: fastp at Q25, MiXCR clone calling, in-frame beta chains kept. Every entry covers one CDR3 protein and lists the most common genes and DNA from its rows. Across this sample there are 150,000 to 200,000 distinct CDR3 sequences, with around a sixth seen only once. Jointly, the top ten make up roughly 4% of the sample. Sequenced sample: blood, either unsorted or a sorted T cell fraction (not recorded which). The receptor set was obtained from a male donor under 30 with ankylosing spondylitis or in good health (not recorded which). Donor details come from another sample of the same person, matched by shared clones.

This chain links TRBV29-1 with TRBJ2-1; the D is unclear. Germline V gene data show CDR1 as SQVTM and CDR2 as ANQGSEA. The CDR3 is 14 amino acids. V was cut by 0 bases and J by 3 bases, with 9 bases left in between. Here the CDR3 reads CSVEEQNHYNEQFF. The CDR3 DNA reads TGCAGCGTTGAAGAACAGAACCACTACAATGAGCAGTTCTTC.

The rearrangement uses TRBV30 and TRBJ2-7; TRBD1 matches at 7 bases. The J segment lost 1 base and the V segment lost 5 bases, leaving 11 bases of the junction unmatched. Per the germline V gene, CDR1 is GTSNPN and CDR2 is SVGIG (reference sequence). The CDR3 covers 15 residues. CDR3 DNA: TGTGCCTGGGCGAAAAGGGGCAGGGGGTCCTACGAGCAGTACTTC. It is translated as CAWAKRGRGSYEQYF.

This clonotype has ten or more counts. The V call is TRBV28, the J call TRBJ1-4; no clear D. V gave up 7 bases and J gave up 12 bases, with 15 bases separating them. This CDR3 contains 12 residues. Germline V gene sequence: CDR1 MDHEN, CDR2 SYDVKM. This CDR3 is CASTPEGRELFF. For the CDR3, the DNA is TGTGCCAGCACCCCCGAGGGTCGCGAACTGTTTTTT.

This clonotype came up many times. V gene TRBV18 combines with J gene TRBJ2-6; no reliable D call. In germline, CDR1 is KGHSH, CDR2 LQKENI. The V end lost 6 bases, the J end lost 0 bases, and 15 bases lay between the germline ends. The CDR3 consists of 17 residues. The chain's CDR3 is CASSPMATSSGANVLTF. CDR3 nucleotides: TGTGCCAGCTCCCCTATGGCTACGAGCTCTGGGGCCAACGTCCTGACTTTC. Together with reference TRBV18 and TRBJ2-6, the CDR3 gives the full variable domain: NAGVMQNPRHLVRRRGQEARLRCSPMKGHSHVYWYRQLPEEGLKFMVYLQKENIIDESGMPKERFSAEFPKEGPSILRIQQVVRGDSAAYFCASSPMATSSGANVLTFGAGSRLTVL.

This clonotype was recorded many times. The gene calls are TRBV7-8 and TRBJ2-1; D remains unclear. There are 14 residues in the CDR3. V was shortened by 5 bases and J by 4 bases, with 12 bases between the two germline ends. Looked up from germline, CDR1 is SGHVS and CDR2 is FQNEAQ. CDR3 sequence (DNA): TGTGCCAGCAGCCAGGACCTCTATTACAATGAGCAGTTCTTC. Its translation: CASSQDLYYNEQFF.

This clonotype was observed a single time. The chain combines TRBV20-1 with TRBJ2-4; 8 nucleotides align to TRBD1. The junction had 4 bases not matched to a gene; V was cut back by 6 bases and J by 0 bases. Germline values: CDR1 DFQATT, CDR2 SNEGSKA (reference sequence). The CDR3 has 14 amino acids. CDR3 in amino acids: CSAGDRGAKNIQYF. The CDR3, as DNA: TGCAGTGCCGGAGACAGGGGAGCCAAAAACATTCAGTACTTC.